This record covers a single T cell receptor (beta chain). What it binds is not known. TCR alpha and TCR beta cDNA libraries carrying sample barcodes and UMIs came from 5'RACE with constant-segment primers. MiXCR was run by TCRdb on the 5' RACE reads, yielding one entry per CDR3 protein. The table lists about 180,000 distinct CDR3 sequences, around 16% of them singletons. The data were obtained in a study of T-cell memory formation after mild COVID-19. Across the whole study: Largely donor-specific TCR clusters were found.

Looked up from germline, CDR1 is KGHSH and CDR2 is LQKENI. CDR3 size: 14 residues. The V and J ends lost 0 bases and 1 base respectively, with 6 bases between them. General observations from the study: Researchers found some responding clones in pre-infection memory, a sign that cross-reactive memory joined.

This receptor was obtained from an adult woman who had mild COVID-19 (a few samples of this study predate the infection). Cell type and time point are not known. What was sequenced was PBMCs or a T cell subset sorted from them (not recorded which). The chain combines TRBV18 with TRBJ2-5; D is undetermined. The CDR3 bases are TGTGCCAGCTCACCACCGTGGGCCCAAGAGACCCAGTACTTC. Protein sequence: CASSPPWAQETQYF.